Listed below are T cell receptor beta chains from one sample, sequenced in a study of T cell responses to AZD1222 COVID-19 vaccine. Produced via immunoSEQ multiplex PCR; TCRdb's table is partial and in-frame only. The sample lists over 90,000 clones, less than 95% occurring once. The sample was peripheral blood, taken on day 0 of AZD1222 vaccination. Receptor source: an adult in good health. Each CDR3 is given with its conserved first and last residue. A D gene is named only where the DNA matches it firmly. Clone size, where shown, is once, few, many, or a class for clones that have expanded.

-	-	TRBJ1-5	TRBV3-1/TRBV3-2	CASSHEGCGNQPQHF	TGTGCCAGCAGCCATGAGGGGTGTGGCAATCAGCCCCAGCATTTT
TRBD1	-	TRBJ1-1	TRBV27	CASSRTGGSEAFF	TGTGCCAGCAGTCGGACAGGGGGGTCCGAAGCTTTCTTT
TRBD1	-	TRBJ2-5	TRBV7-9	CASSLQGAVETQYF	TGTGCCAGCAGCTTACAGGGGGCTGTGGAGACCCAGTACTTC
-	-	TRBJ2-5	TRBV20-1	CSAMVRTQYF	TGCAGTGCTATGGTTCGAACCCAGTACTTC
-	-	TRBJ2-2	TRBV18	CASSPPSGSYTGELFF	TGTGCCAGCTCACCACCTTCGGGGTCCTACACCGGGGAGCTGTTTTTT
TRBD1	-	TRBJ1-2	TRBV5-8	CASSTGQLNYGYTF	TGTGCCAGCAGCACGGGACAGCTTAACTATGGCTACACCTTC
-	-	TRBJ1-6	TRBV4-3	CASSQVFRASQSPLHF	TGCGCCAGCAGCCAAGTGTTCAGGGCGTCACAATCACCCCTCCACTTT
-	-	TRBJ2-7	TRBV5-1	CASSLVESVIDEQYF	TGCGCCAGCAGCTTGGTCGAGTCTGTTATTGACGAGCAGTACTTC
TRBD1	-	TRBJ2-1	TRBV24-1	CATSDPTGTGLNEQFF	TGTGCCACCAGTGACCCAACCGGGACAGGTTTGAATGAGCAGTTCTTC
-	-	TRBJ1-4	TRBV4-3	CASSQEEGAYNEKLFF	TGCGCCAGCAGCCAAGAGGAAGGGGCGTATAATGAAAAACTGTTTTTT
TRBD1	few	TRBJ2-7	TRBV4-1	CASSPGTGRYEQYF	TGCGCCAGCAGCCCCGGGACAGGGAGGTACGAGCAGTACTTC
-	-	TRBJ1-6	TRBV5-1	CASTGGGGDSPLHF	TGCGCCAGCACCGGCGGGGGAGGGGATTCACCCCTCCACTTT
TRBD2	-	TRBJ2-3	TRBV14	CASSQVPGLAFDTQYF	TGTGCCAGCAGCCAAGTCCCGGGACTAGCTTTTGATACGCAGTATTTT
-	-	TRBJ1-2	TRBV9	CASSGRMGHAYGYTF	TGTGCCAGCAGCGGACGGATGGGACACGCCTATGGCTACACCTTC
-	-	TRBJ1-1	TRBV13	CASSLRSDRTEAFF	TGTGCCAGCAGCTTGCGGTCGGATAGAACTGAAGCTTTCTTT
-	-	TRBJ2-7	TRBV7-2	CASSQRSYEQYF	TGTGCCAGCAGCCAGCGGAGCTACGAGCAGTACTTC
-	-	TRBJ1-1	TRBV30	CAWSSRLLVYF	TGTGCCTGGAGTTCAAGGCTCCTTGTATACTTT
-	-	TRBJ2-5	TRBV7-3	CASAQGQSETQYF	TGTGCCAGCGCCCAGGGACAATCAGAGACCCAGTACTTC
-	-	TRBJ1-3	TRBV28	CASSLWGREWTGNTIYF	TGTGCCAGCAGTTTATGGGGAAGAGAGTGGACTGGAAACACCATATATTTT
-	-	TRBJ1-1	TRBV19	CASSMGRMNTEAFF	TGTGCCAGTAGTATGGGCAGAATGAACACTGAAGCTTTCTTT
-	-	TRBJ1-1	TRBV30	CAWYGGSAFF	TGTGCCTGGTACGGGGGATCAGCTTTCTTT
TRBD1	-	TRBJ1-2	TRBV2	CASSGQGDYGYTF	TGTGCCAGCAGTGGACAGGGGGACTATGGCTACACCTTC
TRBD2	-	TRBJ2-7	TRBV7-6	CASSYGGSSYEQYF	TGTGCCAGCAGCTACGGGGGGTCCTCCTACGAGCAGTACTTC
-	-	TRBJ1-2	TRBV6-1	CASSEWGHLSWSYGYTF	TGTGCCAGCAGTGAATGGGGACACCTATCTTGGAGTTATGGCTACACCTTC
-	-	TRBJ2-7	TRBV4-1	CASSQGAGVVYEQYF	TGCGCCAGCAGCCAAGGAGCCGGGGTTGTGTACGAGCAGTACTTC
-	-	TRBJ2-1	TRBV18	CASSPGGNEQFF	TGTGCCAGCTCACCAGGGGGCAATGAGCAGTTCTTC
-	-	TRBJ2-3	TRBV5-1	CASRTGTTDTQYF	TGCGCCAGCAGGACAGGAACCACAGATACGCAGTATTTT